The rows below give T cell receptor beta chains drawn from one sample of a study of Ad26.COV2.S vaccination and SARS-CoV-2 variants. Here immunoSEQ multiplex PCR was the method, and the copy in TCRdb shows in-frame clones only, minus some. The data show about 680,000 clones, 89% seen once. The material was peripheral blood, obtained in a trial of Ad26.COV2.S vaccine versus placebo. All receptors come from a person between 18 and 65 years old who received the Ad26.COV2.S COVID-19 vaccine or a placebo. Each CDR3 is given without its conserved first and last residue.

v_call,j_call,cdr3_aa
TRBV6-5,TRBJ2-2,ASSYGGGGELF
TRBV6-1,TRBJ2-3,ASSDSGVDTQY
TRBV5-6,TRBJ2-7,ASKGGSYEQY
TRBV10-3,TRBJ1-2,AISEPGLGAYGYGYT
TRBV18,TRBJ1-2,ASSPAETNYGYT
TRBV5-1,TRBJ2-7,ASSPDGLARDEQY
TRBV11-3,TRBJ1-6,ASSLDPTPNSPLH
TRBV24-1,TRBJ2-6,ATSDQDSSGANVLT
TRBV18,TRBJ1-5,ASSSRTEPQPQH
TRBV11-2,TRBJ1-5,ASSLGADSNQPQH
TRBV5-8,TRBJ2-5,ASSLGLAGGEYQETQY
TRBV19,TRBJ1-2,ATTPPDGRTNYGYT
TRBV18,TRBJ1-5,ASSPGTDQPQH
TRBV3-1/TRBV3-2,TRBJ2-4,ASSQKGLNLAKNIQY
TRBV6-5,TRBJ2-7,ASRDYTYEQY
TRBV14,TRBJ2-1,ASSHQTSGRAGEQF
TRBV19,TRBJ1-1,ASTPLRESTEAF